The text below deals with one T cell receptor beta chain. Its antigen has not been determined. Base-call qualities are not available, and no considerably larger clone is one nucleotide away. The data were taken from a study of shared clonotypes between healthy human individuals (dated by TCRdb to between 2020 and 2021). About the full investigation: The cohort included three men and a couple of women between 18 and 49 years of age. Per donor, three plates each were used for CD4 naive and CD4 memory, two for CD8 naive, and one for CD8 memory. Leukapheresis yielded between about 0.85 and 10 billion PBMCs per donor. Different laboratories and diverse techniques were used to prepare libraries and sequence TCR repertoires, to increase sequencing depth and limit assay-specific biases. Blood TCR repertoires of several healthy adults were deeply sequenced to estimate repertoire size and the extent of clonotype sharing between individuals. Overall study results and their limits: Compared with non-shared clonotypes, the clonotypes found in all four sorted-subset donors had higher generation probabilities. Pairwise subsampling indicated that sequencing depth was expected to affect the degree of clonotype sharing among donors. About 4.5% of naive CD4, 3.5% of naive CD8, roughly 2.4% of memory CD4, and about 0.4% of memory CD8 clonotypes were shared across several donors. Naive subsets generally had larger estimated clonotype richness than memory subsets. Because the study included a small number of donors, the genetic and exposure-history diversity represented was limited. Sampling was restricted to blood, and TCR repertoires in tissue are likely to differ from TCR repertoires in blood. Even with the large sequencing depth, rarefaction of the sorted-subset datasets indicated that sequencing was incomplete.

Sequences SGHNT (CDR1) and YENEEA (CDR2) are obtained from the germline V gene. V was cut back by 1 base and J by 4 bases, leaving a gap of 11 bases between them. The CDR3 runs 15 residues from the cysteine to the phenylalanine. The kept DNA is CDR3 alone, 45 bases in frame from the first base. TCR CDR3 regions were amplified from genomic DNA by multiplex PCR using the deep immunoSEQ assay. For each cell subset, the extracted genomic DNA was distributed evenly across all wells of several immunoSEQ 96-well plates, and each plate served as one replicate. For sorted subsets, about 0.2 ug genomic DNA, equal to some 28,000 T cell genomes, was loaded into each replicate PCR. Purified libraries were quantified with a Qubit 3.0 fluorometer, sized on a Bioanalyzer 2100, and re-quantified with the KAPA Library Quantification kit. Every immunoSEQ 96-well plate was sequenced on a dedicated single-read 150-cycle Illumina NextSeq 550 flow cell. Turning to the authors' computational methods: The immunoSEQ output contained only junctional sequences without quality scores, so filtering could not match that applied to full-length reads. Sequences were annotated with PyIR, a Python wrapper for IgBLAST v1.9, and V/J genes and CDR3 were assigned using IMGT germline references. Reads were filtered out if the reads had weak V/J assignments (E-value above 1e-6), no CDR3, stop codons, out-of-frame junctions, or ambiguous translated residues. V3J clonotypes were defined as sequences sharing an identical inferred V gene, J gene, and CDR3 amino acid sequence. Percentage overlap between repertoires was calculated by dividing the number of shared unique clonotypes by the size of the smaller repertoire. RTK rarefaction, the Chao1 estimator, and Recon v2.1 estimates of unobserved clonotypes were used to assess repertoire richness. OLGA was used to compute generation probabilities for all TCRbeta clonotypes that the gDNA method yielded from a handful of donors. Imported from immuneACCESS, the table was reduced by TCRdb to in-frame sequences with V and J called. These copies leave out some clones; in studies compared against another copy, an unresolved V gene accounts for under half, and the cause of the remainder is not known. For V, J and clone size, that table is used; D and trimming come from the DNA. This sample lists about 2 million clones; about 95% were detected once. Of the sample, more than 0.95% is held by the ten largest clones.

CD8 naive samples were obtained by positive selection for CCR7 among CD45RO-negative cells, yielding a CD45RA+CCR7+ population from which TemRA cells were excluded. The donors were healthy, HIV-negative adults who had no recently reported acute infections or vaccinations. All donors were Caucasian adults living in Nashville, Tennessee, USA. Blood was collected by leukapheresis, and PBMCs were isolated by Ficoll-Histopaque density gradient centrifugation and then cryopreserved in liquid nitrogen vapor phase. Purity and quantity of every magnetically sorted T cell population were checked by analytical flow cytometry. From each sorted fraction, genomic DNA was isolated and quantified by UV absorbance on a Nanodrop 2000c.

Sequencing was carried out using naive CD8+ T cells sorted from blood. Reading the label with the study, this specimen's cell subset or site is: CD45RA+CCR7+. The chain is encoded by TRBV11-3 joined to TRBJ2-1; the D call is possibly TRBD1 or TRBD2, each sharing 5 bases. The source of this sequence is a man in his late teens or twenties in good health. The DNA reads TGTGCCAGCAGCTTAGGGGGGACGGCATACAATGAGCAGTTCTTC. Its translation reads: CASSLGGTAYNEQFF. Joined to the reference TRBV11-3 and TRBJ2-1 proteins, this CDR3 gives the full variable domain: EAGVVQSPRYKIIEKKQPVAFWCNPISGHNTLYWYLQNLGQGPELLIRYENEEAVDDSQLPKDRFSAERLKGVDSTLKIQPAELGDSAVYLCASSLGGTAYNEQFFGPGTRLTVL.